This TCR beta chain was documented in a study of shared clonotypes between healthy human individuals. Across the study: Donors had three CD4 naive, three CD4 memory, two CD8 naive and one CD8 memory plate apiece.

Adult donors, all healthy and HIV-negative, had no recent acute infections or vaccinations. Division of CD4+ cells produced a CD45RA+ naive subset and a CD45RA-negative memory subset. This clone was detected only once. Its antigen is unidentified. Sequencing was performed with immunoSEQ multiplex PCR; in TCRdb, only in-frame clones are kept and a portion is missing. This table holds about 680,000 clones, around 74% found once. General study points: Naive subsets generally exceeded memory subsets in estimated richness.

Sequenced sample: memory CD4+ T cells sorted from blood. Subset: CD45RA-negative fraction. The sequence came from a woman under 40 in good health.

Written as DNA, the CDR3 is TGTGCCATCAGGAGATACGGAGAAAACACCATATATTTT. Protein: CAIRRYGENTIYF. The V call is TRBV10-3, the J call TRBJ1-3; D uncertain. The germline gives CDR1 ENHRY, CDR2 SYGVKD. Trimming stripped 6 bases from V and 6 bases from J, with 12 bases between. The CDR3 is 13 residues long.